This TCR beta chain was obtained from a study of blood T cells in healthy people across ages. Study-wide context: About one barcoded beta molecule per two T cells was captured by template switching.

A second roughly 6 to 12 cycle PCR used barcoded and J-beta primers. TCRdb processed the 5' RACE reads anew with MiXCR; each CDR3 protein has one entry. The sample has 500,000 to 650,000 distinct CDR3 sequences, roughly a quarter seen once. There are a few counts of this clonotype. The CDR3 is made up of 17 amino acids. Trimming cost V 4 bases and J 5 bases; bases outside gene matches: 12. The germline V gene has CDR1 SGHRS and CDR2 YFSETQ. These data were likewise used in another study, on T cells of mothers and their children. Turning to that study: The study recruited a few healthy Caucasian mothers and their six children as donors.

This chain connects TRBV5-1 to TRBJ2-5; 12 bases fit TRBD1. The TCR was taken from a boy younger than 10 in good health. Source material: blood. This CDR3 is CASSLPGTGGVQETQYF. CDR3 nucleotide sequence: TGCGCCAGCAGCCTACCCGGGACAGGGGGCGTTCAGGAGACCCAGTACTTC.